The rows below give T cell receptor beta chains drawn from one sample of a study of shared clonotypes between healthy human individuals. Data came from immunoSEQ multiplex PCR; TCRdb stores just in-frame clones and leaves some out. The data show 1,500,000 or so clones, roughly 96% seen once. The material sequenced was naive CD4+ T cells sorted from blood. These receptors all stem from a man aged 30 to 45 in good health. Each CDR3 is given with its conserved first and last residue. D genes are given only for firm matches. Size values are once, few and many counts, or a class for expanded clones, and some rows have none.

cdr3_nt cdr3_aa d_call j_call v_call clone_size
TGTGCCAGCAGCTTAGACCTACGGCCGTACAATGAGCAGTTCTTC CASSLDLRPYNEQFF NA TRBJ2-1 TRBV11-2 NA
TGTGCCAGCAGTTTAAGTTGGTTCGGATCTAGCTCCTACGAGCAGTACTTC CASSLSWFGSSSYEQYF NA TRBJ2-7 TRBV27 NA
TGTGCCAGCAGCCCACAGGGTTACACTGGAAACACCATATATTTT CASSPQGYTGNTIYF NA TRBJ1-3 TRBV7-2 NA
TGTGCCTGGAGTGTACTGGGGAGACAGGGCACCATATATTTT CAWSVLGRQGTIYF TRBD1 TRBJ1-3 TRBV30 NA
TGTGCCAGCAGTTACACCGGGACAGGGGTGGGTGAGCAGTACTTC CASSYTGTGVGEQYF TRBD1 TRBJ2-7 TRBV27 NA
TGTGCCAGCAGCCCGCACGGTTCGGTAGAGCAGTACTTC CASSPHGSVEQYF NA TRBJ2-7 TRBV9 once
TGTGCCAGTAGTCTTGGACAGGGGGCTAACTATGGCTACACCTTC CASSLGQGANYGYTF TRBD1 TRBJ1-2 TRBV19 NA
TGTGCCAGCAGCTTAGGTAGGGGCGGGAAGAGCTCCTACAATGAGCAGTTCTTC CASSLGRGGKSSYNEQFF NA TRBJ2-1 TRBV11-2 once
TGTGCCAGCACAAGACTAGCGGGAGAAAGAGAGCAGTTCTTC CASTRLAGEREQFF TRBD2 TRBJ2-1 TRBV9 NA
TGTGCCAGCAGCCCTAAGGGGGGGGCGAACACCGGGGAGCTGTTTTTT CASSPKGGANTGELFF NA TRBJ2-2 TRBV7-9 NA
TGTGCCACCAGCAGAGACCGTGCAAGGAGCAATCAGCCCCAGCATTTT CATSRDRARSNQPQHF NA TRBJ1-5 TRBV15 NA
TGTGCCAGCAGCCATAGCGGGAGTTGGGAGACCCAGTACTTC CASSHSGSWETQYF TRBD2 TRBJ2-5 TRBV7-9 NA
TGTGCCAGCTTCGGGACTAGCGGGAGCAATGAGCAGTTCTTC CASFGTSGSNEQFF TRBD2 TRBJ2-1 TRBV18 NA
TGTGCCAGCAGCTCCTCAGGGGGAATTTACACCGGGGAGCTGTTTTTT CASSSSGGIYTGELFF TRBD1 TRBJ2-2 TRBV27 NA
TGTGCCAGCAGCTTAGTACTAGCGGGGGGCTCCTACAATGAGCAGTTCTTC CASSLVLAGGSYNEQFF TRBD2 TRBJ2-1 TRBV11-2 NA
TGCGCCAGCAGGCTAGCGGAACATTCCTACGAGCAGTACTTC CASRLAEHSYEQYF TRBD2 TRBJ2-7 TRBV10-2 NA
TGTGCCAGCAGGCTTGGCGCCGGGATATCACAGGGGGCAACTGAAGCTTTCTTT CASRLGAGISQGATEAFF TRBD1 TRBJ1-1 TRBV28 NA
TGTGCCAGCAGTGGGGTGGGACTACCGTACGAGCAGTACTTC CASSGVGLPYEQYF TRBD2 TRBJ2-7 TRBV6-1 NA
TGTGCCAGTAGTTTCCTAAGCGGGGATACGCAGTATTTT CASSFLSGDTQYF NA TRBJ2-3 TRBV19 NA
TGTGCCAGCAGCTTAAAACCGGGACAGGGGGCCCAAATCTACGAGCAGTACTTC CASSLKPGQGAQIYEQYF TRBD1 TRBJ2-7 TRBV7-6 NA
TGCGCCAGCAGTCAATCGTTTCTGGGAGGTGAAAAACTGTTTTTT CASSQSFLGGEKLFF NA TRBJ1-4 TRBV23-1 NA
TGTGCCAGCAGTTTGCGGGAGGGCCTAAATGAGCAGTTCTTC CASSLREGLNEQFF TRBD2 TRBJ2-1 TRBV27 NA
TGTGCCAGCAGCTTAGATGAGCGAGAATACACAGATACGCAGTATTTT CASSLDEREYTDTQYF NA TRBJ2-3 TRBV11-2 NA